The clone carrying this TCR beta chain has a count of ten or more. Its cognate antigen is unknown. This entry is derived from a study of T cells in Graves' hyperthyroidism and ophthalmopathy. Whole-study findings and limits: From stable hyperthyroidism, ophthalmopathy was separated by a 13 V-J model. Blood shared most expanded thyroid clonotypes above 0.001.

TCR beta CDR3 regions were amplified from RNA. Carried out on the TCR CDR3, a first-round RT-PCR used the HTBI primer set. MiXCR, run by TCRdb on the multiplex PCR reads, gives a single entry per CDR3 protein. The data show fewer than 650,000 distinct CDR3 sequences, with roughly 14% seen just once and roughly 5.5% held by the top ten. This TCR came from a woman in her 30s with Graves' hyperthyroidism that later progressed to Graves' ophthalmopathy. Source material: blood.

In DNA form, the CDR3 reads TGCAGTGCTGTCGATATCCAGCCCCAGCATTTT. This sequence encodes CSAVDIQPQHF. The gene calls are TRBV20-1 and TRBJ1-5; D not certain. Between the trimmed V and J ends, which lost 5 bases and 7 bases, there was a span of 9 bases. The CDR3 sequence is 11 residues long. Germline CDR1 and CDR2: DFQATT and SNEGSKA (reference sequence).